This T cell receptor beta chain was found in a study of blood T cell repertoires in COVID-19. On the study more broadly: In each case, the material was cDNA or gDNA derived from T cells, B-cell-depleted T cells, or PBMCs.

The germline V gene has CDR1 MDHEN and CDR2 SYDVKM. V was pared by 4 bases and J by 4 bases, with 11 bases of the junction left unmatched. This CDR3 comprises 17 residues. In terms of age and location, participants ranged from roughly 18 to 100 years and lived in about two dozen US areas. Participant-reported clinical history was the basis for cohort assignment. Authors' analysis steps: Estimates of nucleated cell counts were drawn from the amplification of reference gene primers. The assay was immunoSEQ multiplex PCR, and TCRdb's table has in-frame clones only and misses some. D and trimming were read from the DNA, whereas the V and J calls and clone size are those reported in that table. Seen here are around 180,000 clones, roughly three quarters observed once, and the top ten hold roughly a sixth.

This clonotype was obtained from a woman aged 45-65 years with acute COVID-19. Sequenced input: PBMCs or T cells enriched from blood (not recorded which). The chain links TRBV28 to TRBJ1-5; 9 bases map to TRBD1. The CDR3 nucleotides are TGTGCCAGCAGTTCCACCGGGACAGGGAATCGAAATCAGCCCCAGCATTTT. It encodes CASSSTGTGNRNQPQHF.